These 16 T cell receptor beta chains were sequenced from one sample in a study of blood T cell repertoires in COVID-19. Sequencing used immunoSEQ multiplex PCR; TCRdb keeps in-frame clones, though not all of them. The sample carries approximately 250,000 clones, roughly 84% recorded once. Material for sequencing was peripheral blood. The receptors here all came from a man aged 55 to 70 with acute or convalescent COVID-19.

This clone has a handful of counts. CDR3 coding DNA: TGTGCCAGCTCTCCCCTCGAAGAGACCCAGTACTTC. It yields the protein CASSPLEETQYF. The V call is TRBV18, the J call TRBJ2-5, with unresolved D. The CDR3 runs to 12 residues. In germline, CDR1 is KGHSH, CDR2 LQKENI. Trimming removed 6 bases at V and 3 bases at J, with 8 bases between.

This clone was counted between two and nine times. This chain connects TRBV21-1 to TRBJ2-3; the tabulated D call, TRBD1, remains unverified against the DNA. TRBV21-1 is deemed a pseudogene. This CDR3 is built from 16 residues. In DNA, the CDR3 is TGTGCCAGCAGCAAAGCGTTTCAGGATTGCACAGATACGCAGTATTTT. The encoded protein is CASSKAFQDCTDTQYF.

The chain carries TRBV18 and TRBJ1-5; D uncertain. The CDR3 is 14 residues long. V lost 2 bases to trimming and J lost 11 bases, with 16 bases between them. In germline, CDR1 is KGHSH, CDR2 LQKENI. The CDR3 nucleotides are TGTGCCAGCTCACCAGGAGCGCCCGGATCGTCCCAGCATTTT. This encodes CASSPGAPGSSQHF.

V usage is TRBV19 and J usage is TRBJ1-1; tentatively, D is TRBD1 (5 bases). CDR3 length: 13 amino acids. The germline V and J ends were trimmed by 5 bases and 5 bases, with 12 bases remaining between them. From germline, CDR1 is LNHDA and CDR2 SQIVND (reference sequence). The CDR3 is CASSDLPGTEAFF. CDR3 nucleotides: TGTGCCAGTAGTGATCTCCCAGGGACTGAAGCTTTCTTT.

The genes are TRBV15 and TRBJ2-5; D is perhaps TRBD2 (7 bases). V gave up 5 bases and J gave up 5 bases, with 18 bases separating them. Germline-derived CDR1 and CDR2 are LNHNV and YYDKDF (reference sequence). This CDR3 comprises 15 residues. The CDR3, as DNA: TGTGCCACCAGCGGTTTGGCGGGGGCTGTGGAGACCCAGTACTTC. It is translated as CATSGLAGAVETQYF.

The V call is TRBV7-2, the J call TRBJ2-3, with TRBD2 matching 9 bases. Germline CDR1 is SGHTA and CDR2 is FQGNSA. V lost 1 base, J lost 2 bases, and 4 bases stayed unmatched. This CDR3 contains 16 residues. The CDR3 nucleotides read TGTGCCAGCAGCTTAGAACTAGCGGGTACCACAGATACGCAGTATTTT. Translation gives CASSLELAGTTDTQYF.

This chain joins TRBV7-2 and TRBJ1-5; D gene uncertain. CDR1 and CDR2 (germline): SGHTA, FQGNSA. The CDR3 length is 15 residues. Trimming stripped 8 bases from V and 2 bases from J, with 16 bases between. CDR3 DNA: TGTGCCAGCCTCTCGGGAGTGGTGGGCAATCAGCCCCAGCATTTT. It yields the protein CASLSGVVGNQPQHF.

The gene calls are TRBV4-1 and TRBJ2-1; TRBD1 might be the D (6 bases). This CDR3 is 15 amino acids long. The V gene lost 1 base and the J gene lost 4 bases, with 11 bases spanning the gap. Germline V gene data show CDR1 as MGHRA and CDR2 as YSYEKL. The CDR3 region is CASSQGFGQYNEQFF. CDR3 bases: TGCGCCAGCAGCCAAGGCTTTGGACAGTACAATGAGCAGTTCTTC.

This clone has just a few counts. The chain carries TRBV4-2 and TRBJ2-5; the match to TRBD2 covers 12 bases. The CDR3 sequence is 19 residues long. V shed 4 bases and J 2 bases; nucleotides not matched to a gene: 14. The germline V gene has CDR1 LGHNA and CDR2 YNFKEQ. CDR3 sequence reads: CASSPLGLAGGRGQETQYF. The CDR3 DNA reads as TGTGCCAGCAGCCCCCTGGGGCTAGCGGGGGGGCGGGGTCAAGAGACCCAGTACTTC.

This clone was found a few times. The J gene is TRBJ1-5, the V gene TRBV19, with 10 bases matching TRBD1. CDR3 length: 16 residues. From germline, CDR1 is LNHDA and CDR2 SQIVND (reference sequence). The V gene end was trimmed by 6 bases and the J gene end by 9 bases; junction bases not matched to a gene: 14. The CDR3 loop is CASRSGTGAITRPQHF. In nucleotides, the CDR3 is TGTGCCAGTAGATCCGGGACAGGGGCCATTACTCGGCCCCAGCATTTT. The entire variable domain, with the rest obtained from reference TRBV19 and TRBJ1-5, is as follows: DGGITQSPKYLFRKEGQNVTLSCEQNLNHDAMYWYRQDPGQGLRLIYYSQIVNDFQKGDIAEGYSVSREKKESFPLTVTSAQKNPTAFYLCASRSGTGAITRPQHFGDGTRLSIL.

This clone appeared a single time. The chain is built from TRBV30 and TRBJ1-6, with D possibly TRBD1 on 6 matching bases. Germline V gives CDR1 GTSNPN, CDR2 SVGIG (reference sequence). Trimming pared 0 bases from V and 0 bases from J, leaving 12 bases between. The CDR3 loop spans 17 amino acids. CDR3 loop: CAWSVRGQSSYNSPLHF. The DNA of the CDR3 is TGTGCCTGGAGTGTACGTGGACAGAGCTCCTATAATTCACCCCTCCACTTT.

The chain combines TRBV9 with TRBJ2-1, with TRBD2 matching over 8 bases. J lost 0 bases, V lost 7 bases, and 12 bases had no gene match. This CDR3 is 17 amino acids long. Looked up from germline, CDR1 is SGDLS and CDR2 is YYNGEE. The CDR3 here is CASSQEGGTSSYNEQFF. CDR3 sequence (DNA): TGTGCCAGCTCTCAAGAGGGTGGGACTAGCTCCTACAATGAGCAGTTCTTC.

This clone was detected once. The chain has TRBV10-1 and TRBJ1-1; tentative D call: TRBD1 (5 bases). Germline CDR1 reads WNHNN; CDR2 reads SYGVQD (reference sequence). CDR3 size: 13 residues. V shed 4 bases and J shed 8 bases, with 14 bases lying between them. CDR3 residues: CASSGFRGGEAFF. CDR3 DNA sequence: TGCGCCAGCAGTGGATTTAGGGGAGGGGAAGCTTTCTTT.

The chain is built from TRBV11-2 and TRBJ2-6; no reliable D call. V was pared by 3 bases and J by 0 bases, with 3 bases between. The length of the CDR3 is 14 residues. Germline lookup yields CDR1 SGHAT and CDR2 FQNNGV. The CDR3 reads CASSFNSGANVLTF. CDR3 nucleotide sequence: TGTGCCAGCAGCTTTAACTCTGGGGCCAACGTCCTGACTTTC.

The chain recombines TRBV4-3 with TRBJ2-2; TRBD1 matches 7 bases. The germline V gene has CDR1 LGHNA and CDR2 YSLEER. This CDR3 is 17 amino acids long. J lost 5 bases, V lost 4 bases, and 13 bases had no gene match. The CDR3 DNA reads as TGCGCCAGCAGCCCTAAGGGACAGTCTGAAGGGACCGGGGAGCTGTTTTTT. The encoded protein is CASSPKGQSEGTGELFF.

The V call is TRBV5-6, the J call TRBJ2-4; TRBD1 aligns across 8 bases. This CDR3 is 16 amino acids long. Germline V gene lookup returns CDR1 SGHDT and CDR2 YYEEEE. Trimming cost V 4 bases and J 7 bases; bases outside gene matches: 13. CDR3 protein: CASSRDAGGKLNIQYF. The CDR3 DNA sequence: TGTGCCAGCAGCAGAGACGCAGGGGGCAAGCTGAACATTCAGTACTTC.